This TCR beta chain appears in the sequencing data of a study of post-analysis software for immune sequencing data. General study points: In patients, five or six TRBV segments were more frequent than in controls, with TRBV5-6, TRBV5-1 and TRBV20-1 among them. Normalized Chao1 diversity was significantly reduced in patients versus controls.

On this clonotype itself: Its antigen is undetermined. Just one base apart from a much larger clone, this may be a read error.

The CDR3 loop spans 15 amino acids. Unique molecular identifiers featured in each of the TCR beta cDNA libraries. Using its own MiXCR run on the PCR reads, TCRdb lists one record per CDR3 protein. The sample shows over 700,000 distinct CDR3 sequences, roughly 27% of them seen only once. The V and J genes are TRBV12-3 or TRBV12-4 and TRBJ2-3; TRBD1 matches at 7 bases. Sample: blood. The sequence came from a girl between 10 and 17 years old with multiple sclerosis. The CDR3 region is CAGSLGGQPIDTQYF. The CDR3 bases are TGTGCCGGCAGTTTAGGGGGACAGCCGATTGATACGCAGTATTTT.